The 7 T cell receptor beta chains below come from one sample, sequenced in a study of T-cell reconstitution after alpha-beta-depleted transplantation in children. A library of TCRbeta sequences, prepared with unique molecular identifiers, was generated. In TCRdb, the PCR reads were re-called with MiXCR into one record per CDR3 protein. The sample shows about 350,000 distinct CDR3 sequences, around 15% of them seen only once. Sample: PBMCs, mostly from graft donor cells, taken 360 days after TCRalphabeta/CD19-depleted stem cell transplant. The receptors derive from a male patient between 2 and 10 years old who had a stem cell transplant for acute lymphoblastic leukemia, so the T cells may come from the graft donor.

There are a few counts of this clonotype. The rearrangement joins TRBV29-1 to TRBJ2-7; D is ambiguous. Germline lookup yields CDR1 SQVTM and CDR2 ANQGSEA. The CDR3 loop spans 13 amino acids. Trimming stripped 4 bases from V and 0 bases from J, with 10 bases between. For the CDR3, the DNA is TGCAGCGTTGTGGGGATCTACTCCTACGAGCAGTACTTC. Encoded protein: CSVVGIYSYEQYF.

Only a few counts were recorded for this clonotype. The chain joins TRBV6-5 to TRBJ2-4; D ambiguous. Trimming pared 0 bases from V and 4 bases from J, leaving 16 bases between. Germline assignment: CDR1 MNHEY and CDR2 SVGAGI. The CDR3 consists of 17 residues. The CDR3 loop reads CASSYSKIRGSKNIQYF. The DNA for the CDR3 is TGTGCCAGCAGTTACTCGAAAATTCGTGGAAGTAAAAACATTCAGTACTTC.

V is TRBV6-5 and J is TRBJ2-6; TRBD2 aligns across 9 bases. The CDR3 contains 19 residues. Trimming at V came to 4 bases and at J to 0 bases, leaving 10 bases not matched to a gene. In germline, CDR1 is MNHEY, CDR2 SVGAGI. The CDR3 sequence is CASSSWGASGASGANVLTF. As DNA, the CDR3 is TGTGCCAGCAGTTCCTGGGGGGCTAGCGGGGCCTCTGGGGCCAACGTCCTGACTTTC.

This clonotype was picked up a small number of times. The V and J genes are TRBV9 and TRBJ1-6; D possibly corresponds to TRBD1 (5 bases). Deletions cut 4 bases from V and 8 bases from J, with 10 bases between. The CDR3 is 13 residues long. Germline loops: CDR1 SGDLS, CDR2 YYNGEE. The CDR3 spells CASSPGVDSPLHF. The DNA for the CDR3 is TGTGCCAGCAGCCCGGGGGTAGATTCACCCCTCCACTTT. The complete variable domain, with remaining parts taken from reference TRBV9 and TRBJ1-6, reads DSGVTQTPKHLITATGQRVTLRCSPRSGDLSVYWYQQSLDQGLQFLIQYYNGEERAKGNILERFSAQQFPDLHSELNLSSLELGDSALYFCASSPGVDSPLHFGNGTRLTVT.

V and J are TRBV5-1 and TRBJ2-7, with TRBD2 matching over 11 bases. Germline V lookup: CDR1 SGHRS, CDR2 YFSETQ. Trimming removed 2 bases from V and 4 bases from J; junction bases left unmatched: 5. The CDR3 has 15 residues. The CDR3 protein is CASSLELAGVYEQYF. In DNA, the CDR3 is TGCGCCAGCAGCTTAGAACTAGCGGGAGTATACGAGCAGTACTTC.

The rearrangement joins TRBV7-6 to TRBJ2-1, with D possibly TRBD2 on 5 matching bases. The CDR3 is 14 residues long. In germline, CDR1 is SGHVS, CDR2 FNYEAQ. V was trimmed by 5 bases and J by 4 bases, leaving 12 bases between them. CDR3 in amino acids: CASSHGLLYNEQFF. The CDR3 DNA sequence: TGTGCCAGCAGCCATGGACTGCTATACAATGAGCAGTTCTTC.

As to this clonotype: A read error may account for a junction end that differs from germline. The V call is TRBV12-3 or TRBV12-4, the J call TRBJ2-1; 9 nucleotides line up with TRBD2. The CDR3 sequence is 19 residues long. This CDR3 reads CAISLRTLLAGSSYNEQFF. The CDR3 DNA is TGTGCCATCAGTTTAAGGACACTTCTAGCGGGGAGCTCCTACAATGAGCAGTTCTTC.